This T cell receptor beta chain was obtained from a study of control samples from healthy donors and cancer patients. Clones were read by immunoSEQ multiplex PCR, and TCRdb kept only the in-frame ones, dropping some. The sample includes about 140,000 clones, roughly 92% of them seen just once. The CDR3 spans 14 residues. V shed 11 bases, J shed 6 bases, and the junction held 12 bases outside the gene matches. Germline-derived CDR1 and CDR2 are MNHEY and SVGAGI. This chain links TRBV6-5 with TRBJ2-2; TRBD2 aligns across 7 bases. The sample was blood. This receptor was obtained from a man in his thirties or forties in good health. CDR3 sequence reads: CAAKRTSTSGELFF. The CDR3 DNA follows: TGTGCCGCAAAAAGGACTAGTACTTCCGGGGAGCTGTTTTTT.